Below are 28 T cell receptor beta chains sequenced from a single sample in a study of shared clonotypes between healthy human individuals. The repertoire was sequenced with immunoSEQ multiplex PCR; TCRdb's copy has only in-frame clones and lacks some. The sample has millions of clones, approximately 94% seen once. In the naive CD8 group, cells lacked CD45RO and were positively selected for CCR7, so terminally differentiated effector memory CD45RA+ cells were left out. The sequenced sample was naive CD8+ T cells sorted from blood. The origin of the receptors is a man aged 18 to 30 in good health.

V is TRBV11-3 and J is TRBJ2-5; TRBD2 matches 13 bases. Germline CDR1 reads SGHNT; CDR2 reads YENEEA. V gave up 2 bases and J gave up 5 bases; unmatched junction bases: 14. The CDR3 covers 19 residues. The CDR3: CASSLPAHWTSGSPETQYF. The CDR3 nucleotides are TGTGCCAGCAGCTTACCCGCGCACTGGACTAGCGGGAGCCCCGAGACCCAGTACTTC.

On this clone itself: The same CDR3 can be traced to other DNA sequences in this sample. The chain has TRBV6-1 and TRBJ1-5, with D unclear. The CDR3 spans 11 residues. Per the germline V gene, CDR1 is MNHNS and CDR2 is SASEGT. Trimming left V 2 bases short and J 7 bases short, with 3 bases between. The CDR3 sequence: CASSESQPQHF. CDR3 DNA sequence: TGTGCCAGCAGTGAATCCCAGCCCCAGCATTTT.

Only one count was recorded for this clone. V usage is TRBV7-6 and J usage is TRBJ2-2, with D possibly being TRBD1 (5 bases). With 5 bases removed from V and 1 base from J, the gap between germline ends came to 8 bases. Germline CDR1 SGHVS, CDR2 FNYEAQ. CDR3 length equals 14 residues. CDR3 amino acids: CASSPQVNTGELFF. Here the CDR3 DNA reads TGTGCCAGCAGCCCACAGGTGAACACCGGGGAGCTGTTTTTT.

The rearrangement links TRBV7-9 to TRBJ2-7; 10 bases map to TRBD2. The germline CDR1 and CDR2 sequences are SEHNR and FQNEAQ (reference sequence). This CDR3 comprises 16 residues. J lost 3 bases, V lost 5 bases, and 10 bases had no gene match. In DNA, the CDR3 is TGTGCCAGCAGCCCTTTCGGACTAGCGGCAAACTACGAGCAGTACTTC. Translating gives CASSPFGLAANYEQYF.

The gene calls are TRBV11-2 and TRBJ2-7, with D possibly matching TRBD2 (6 bases). The DNA end is a closer match to TRBJ2-5, so the J assignment may be wrong. CDR1 is SGHAT, CDR2 FQNNGV, per germline. CDR3 length: 13 amino acids. The CDR3 reads CASSSGLPGTQYF. Here the CDR3 DNA reads TGTGCCAGCAGCTCGGGACTGCCGGGGACCCAGTACTTC.

The V and J genes are TRBV21-1 and TRBJ2-3; the table's D call TRBD2 went unverified against the DNA. TRBV21-1 is a documented pseudogene. The CDR3 is 17 amino acids. In nucleotides, the CDR3 is TGTGCCAGCAGCAAAGAAAACGGCGGGAACTGCACAGATACGCAGTATTTT. Amino acid sequence: CASSKENGGNCTDTQYF.

The V call is TRBV27, the J call TRBJ1-5, with D maybe TRBD1 (6 bases). This CDR3 contains 16 residues. V lost 5 bases, J lost 5 bases, and 19 bases lay in between. In germline, CDR1 is MNHEY, CDR2 SMNVEV (reference sequence). CDR3 sequence reads: CASSPISGTNHQPQHF. The CDR3, as DNA: TGTGCCAGCAGTCCAATCTCCGGGACAAACCATCAGCCCCAGCATTTT.

This clone was counted only a few times. The V gene is TRBV5-4, the J gene TRBJ1-2; maybe TRBD1 (6 bases). Germline assignment: CDR1 SGHNT and CDR2 YYREEE (reference sequence). V lost 0 bases and J 4 bases, leaving 13 bases between the germline ends. The CDR3 runs 15 residues. In DNA form, the CDR3 reads TGTGCCAGCAGCTTGGAGGCAGGGGAGGCCTATGGCTACACCTTC. This sequence encodes CASSLEAGEAYGYTF.

The chain recombines TRBV5-5 with TRBJ2-2, with a tentative D call TRBD1 (5 bases). CDR3 length: 16 amino acids. CDR1 SGHKS and CDR2 YYEKEE come from the germline V gene (reference sequence). With 0 bases removed from V and 4 bases from J, the gap between germline ends came to 13 bases. CDR3 nucleotide sequence: TGTGCCAGCAGCTTGGGGTACAGGCATAGCACCGGGGAGCTGTTTTTT. Translation gives CASSLGYRHSTGELFF.

This chain connects TRBV28 to TRBJ1-6; possibly TRBD1 for D (5 bases). Germline V gene data show CDR1 as MDHEN and CDR2 as SYDVKM. Trimming pared 5 bases from V and 4 bases from J, leaving 9 bases between. The CDR3 spans 14 residues. In nucleotides, the CDR3 is TGTGCCAGCAGTACAGGAGATTATAATTCACCCCTCCACTTT. This gives the protein CASSTGDYNSPLHF.

The chain uses TRBV9 and TRBJ2-5; 9 bases are shared with TRBD1. V shed 0 bases and J 7 bases; nucleotides not matched to a gene: 7. CDR3 size: 15 residues. Germline V CDR1 and CDR2: SGDLS, YYNGEE. This chain's CDR3 is CASSVGDREMGTQYF. Written as DNA, the CDR3 is TGTGCCAGCAGCGTAGGGGACAGGGAGATGGGGACCCAGTACTTC.

The chain is built from TRBV4-1 and TRBJ1-5, with D maybe TRBD1 (5 bases). V was cut by 1 base and J by 6 bases, with 16 bases left in between. The length of the CDR3 is 16 residues. Germline V gene data show CDR1 as MGHRA and CDR2 as YSYEKL. This chain's CDR3 is CASSQGLGQGRQPQHF. The CDR3 DNA follows: TGCGCCAGCAGCCAAGGGCTTGGGCAGGGCCGTCAGCCCCAGCATTTT.

The rearrangement uses TRBV19 and TRBJ1-1; 7 positions match TRBD1. This CDR3 comprises 16 residues. V was clipped by 6 bases and J by 0 bases; unmatched bases: 10. The V gene's germline CDR1 is LNHDA and CDR2 SQIVND (reference sequence). DNA for the CDR3: TGTGCCAGTAGATCGGGACAGCTTCGTATGAACACTGAAGCTTTCTTT. Its translation is CASRSGQLRMNTEAFF.

The rearrangement joins TRBV27 to TRBJ1-1; 8 nucleotides agree with TRBD1. CDR3 length: 16 residues. The germline V gene encodes CDR1 MNHEY and CDR2 SMNVEV (reference sequence). J lost 3 bases, V lost 6 bases, and 12 bases had no gene match. The CDR3 spells CASSQGRGLGYTEAFF. CDR3 DNA: TGTGCCAGCAGCCAGGGCAGGGGGCTGGGATACACTGAAGCTTTCTTT.

In the case of this clone: At the DNA level, this CDR3 is encoded by other sequences in the same sample as well. V and J are TRBV4-1 and TRBJ2-7, with D hard to call. The V gene lost 1 base and the J gene lost 2 bases, with 6 bases spanning the gap. This CDR3 comprises 13 residues. Germline-derived CDR1 and CDR2 are MGHRA and YSYEKL. The CDR3: CASSQVGPYEQYF. The CDR3 region has the DNA TGCGCCAGCAGCCAAGTCGGACCCTACGAGCAGTACTTC.

The chain uses TRBV7-9 and TRBJ1-1; TRBD1 matches at 8 bases. Trimming at V came to 5 bases and at J to 3 bases, leaving 8 bases not matched to a gene. CDR1 SEHNR and CDR2 FQNEAQ come from the germline V gene (reference sequence). The CDR3 loop spans 15 amino acids. The CDR3 spells CASSPWTGRHTEAFF. CDR3 DNA sequence: TGTGCCAGCAGCCCATGGACAGGGAGGCACACTGAAGCTTTCTTT.

This clone occurred once. The genes are TRBV29-1 and TRBJ1-1, with 7 bases lining up with TRBD1. The CDR3 consists of 14 residues. Germline loops: CDR1 SQVTM, CDR2 ANQGSEA. Germline trimming cut 7 bases from V and 5 bases from J; bases unmatched to any gene: 13. In DNA, the CDR3 is TGCAGCGCTTTTGTTCTAGGGACAGCTACTGAAGCTTTCTTT. It yields the protein CSAFVLGTATEAFF. Drawing the rest from reference TRBV29-1 and TRBJ1-1, the complete variable domain is SAVISQKPSRDICQRGTSLTIQCQVDSQVTMMFWYRQQPGQSLTLIATANQGSEATYESGFVIDKFPISRPNLTFSTLTVSNMSPEDSSIYLCSAFVLGTATEAFFGQGTRLTVV.

A word on this clone: Other DNA sequences in this sample translate to the same CDR3. This chain links TRBV9 with TRBJ2-7, with 9 positions matching TRBD1. Germline CDR1 SGDLS, CDR2 YYNGEE. The CDR3 spans 15 residues. Trimming removed 2 bases from V and 1 base from J; junction bases left unmatched: 4. The CDR3 here is CASSVGQGISYEQYF. The DNA for the CDR3 is TGTGCCAGCAGCGTCGGACAGGGGATATCCTACGAGCAGTACTTC. The full variable domain, its missing parts supplied by reference TRBV9 and TRBJ2-7, is DSGVTQTPKHLITATGQRVTLRCSPRSGDLSVYWYQQSLDQGLQFLIQYYNGEERAKGNILERFSAQQFPDLHSELNLSSLELGDSALYFCASSVGQGISYEQYFGPGTRLTVT.

The chain combines TRBV28 with TRBJ2-7, with 8 positions matching TRBD2. The J segment lost 0 bases and the V segment lost 4 bases, leaving 11 bases of the junction unmatched. The length of the CDR3 is 17 residues. Germline V lookup: CDR1 MDHEN, CDR2 SYDVKM. As DNA, the CDR3 is TGTGCCAGCAGTTCGCTAGCGGGTACAAGGAGCTCCTACGAGCAGTACTTC. Translated, it gives CASSSLAGTRSSYEQYF.

The chain couples TRBV15 to TRBJ2-1; 13 bases line up with TRBD2. The CDR3 length is 15 residues. V shed 8 bases and J 1 base; nucleotides not matched to a gene: 2. Germline CDR1 LNHNV, CDR2 YYDKDF (reference sequence). The CDR3 coding sequence is TGTGCCACCTGGACTAGCGGGGGTTCCTACAATGAGCAGTTCTTC. This translates into CATWTSGGSYNEQFF.

This clone was recorded only once. The chain is built from TRBV27 and TRBJ2-1; D gene unclear. The CDR3 sequence is 15 residues long. Looked up from germline, CDR1 is MNHEY and CDR2 is SMNVEV (reference sequence). V was pared by 5 bases and J by 0 bases, with 11 bases between. CDR3 loop: CASSTRMSSYNEQFF. The CDR3 DNA reads TGTGCCAGCAGTACCCGGATGAGCTCCTACAATGAGCAGTTCTTC.

The CDR3: CASSSAPLEQFF. CDR3 in DNA: TGTGCCAGCAGCTCCGCCCCCCTTGAGCAGTTCTTC. This chain joins TRBV7-9 and TRBJ2-1; D call uncertain. Trimming pared 4 bases from V and 9 bases from J, leaving 10 bases between. The CDR3 sequence is 12 residues long. CDR1 SEHNR and CDR2 FQNEAQ come from the germline V gene (reference sequence).

This clone was counted once. The gene calls are TRBV5-6 and TRBJ2-7; D perhaps matches TRBD1 (5 bases). The germline V gene encodes CDR1 SGHDT and CDR2 YYEEEE. Trimming stripped 2 bases from V and 2 bases from J, with 11 bases between. This CDR3 contains 14 residues. The CDR3: CASSFIQGTYEQYF. CDR3 in DNA: TGTGCCAGCAGCTTTATTCAGGGCACCTACGAGCAGTACTTC. The full variable domain, completed using reference TRBV5-6 and TRBJ2-7, is DAGVTQSPTHLIKTRGQQVTLRCSPKSGHDTVSWYQQALGQGPQFIFQYYEEEERQRGNFPDRFSGHQFPNYSSELNVNALLLGDSALYLCASSFIQGTYEQYFGPGTRLTVT.

The gene calls are TRBV4-1 and TRBJ2-1, with D possibly matching TRBD2 (6 bases). Germline assignment: CDR1 MGHRA and CDR2 YSYEKL. The CDR3 length is 16 residues. Between the trimmed V and J ends, which lost 4 bases and 0 bases, there was a span of 13 bases. The CDR3: CASSRRDSSSYNEQFF. Written as DNA, the CDR3 is TGCGCCAGCAGCCGCCGGGACTCATCCTCCTACAATGAGCAGTTCTTC.

The V and J genes are TRBV11-2 and TRBJ2-7; D possibly uses TRBD1 or TRBD2 (5 bases each). CDR1 is SGHAT and CDR2 is FQNNGV in the germline V gene. The CDR3 covers 11 residues. The V end was cut by 11 bases, the J end by 11 bases, with 19 bases between. CDR3 DNA sequence: TGTGCCTACCAGAGCGAGGGACGGGAGTACTTC. Protein sequence: CAYQSEGREYF.

The rearrangement uses TRBV5-8 and TRBJ2-7; tentatively, D is TRBD2 (6 bases). V lost 4 bases, J lost 3 bases, and 14 bases lay in between. CDR1 SGHTS and CDR2 YDEGEE come from the germline V gene. The CDR3 extends over 14 amino acids. CDR3 coding DNA: TGTGCCAGCAGCCGGAGGGTCACCAACTACGAGCAGTACTTC. Protein product: CASSRRVTNYEQYF.

As regards this clone: Other nucleotide sequences in the sample specify the same CDR3. The chain is built from TRBV19 and TRBJ2-7; D gene uncertain. The CDR3 length is 14 residues. Germline CDR1 LNHDA, CDR2 SQIVND (reference sequence). V gave up 1 base and J gave up 3 bases, with 10 bases separating them. The CDR3 sequence is CASSIGDRVYEQYF. Written as DNA, the CDR3 is TGTGCCAGTAGTATAGGAGATAGAGTCTACGAGCAGTACTTC.

This clone has only one observation. This chain links TRBV5-4 with TRBJ2-7; D unresolved. The CDR3 is 12 amino acids. The V end was cut by 2 bases, the J end by 2 bases, with 5 bases between. Germline CDR1 SGHNT, CDR2 YYREEE (reference sequence). CDR3 protein: CASSLWPYEQYF. CDR3 DNA: TGTGCCAGCAGCTTATGGCCCTACGAGCAGTACTTC.